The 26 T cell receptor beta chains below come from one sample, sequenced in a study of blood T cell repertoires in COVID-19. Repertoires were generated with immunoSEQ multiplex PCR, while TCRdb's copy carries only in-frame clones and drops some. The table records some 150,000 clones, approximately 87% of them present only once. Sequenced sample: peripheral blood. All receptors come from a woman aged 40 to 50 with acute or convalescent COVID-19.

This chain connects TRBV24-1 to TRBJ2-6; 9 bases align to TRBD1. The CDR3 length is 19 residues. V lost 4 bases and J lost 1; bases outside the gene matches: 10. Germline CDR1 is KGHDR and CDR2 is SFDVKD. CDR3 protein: CATSDPNTGGWSGANVLTF. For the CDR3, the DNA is TGTGCCACCAGTGACCCCAATACAGGGGGCTGGTCTGGGGCCAACGTCCTGACTTTC.

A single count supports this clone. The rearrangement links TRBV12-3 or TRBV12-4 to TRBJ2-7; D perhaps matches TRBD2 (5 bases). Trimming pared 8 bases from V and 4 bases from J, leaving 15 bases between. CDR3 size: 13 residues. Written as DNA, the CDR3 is TGTGCCAGCCAAGACCAGCGGTATTACGAGCAGTACTTC. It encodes CASQDQRYYEQYF.

CDR3 in amino acids: CASVLSGGAREQYF. The CDR3 DNA reads as TGTGCCAGCGTCTTATCGGGGGGGGCGAGGGAGCAGTACTTC. The chain couples TRBV2 to TRBJ2-7; 8 bases map to TRBD2. The germline V gene has CDR1 SNHLY and CDR2 FYNNEI. The length of the CDR3 is 14 residues. Germline trimming cut 8 bases from V and 7 bases from J; bases unmatched to any gene: 13. The full variable domain, its missing parts supplied by reference TRBV2 and TRBJ2-7, is EPEVTQTPSHQVTQMGQEVILRCVPISNHLYFYWYRQILGQKVEFLVSFYNNEISEKSEIFDDQFSVERPDGSNFTLKIRSTKLEDSAMYFCASVLSGGAREQYFGPGTRLTVT.

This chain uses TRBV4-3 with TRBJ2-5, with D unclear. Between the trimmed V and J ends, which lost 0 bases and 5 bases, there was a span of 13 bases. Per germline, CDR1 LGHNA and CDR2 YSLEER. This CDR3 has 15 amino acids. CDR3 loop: CASSQDIRHFETQYF. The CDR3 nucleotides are TGCGCCAGCAGCCAAGATATTAGACATTTCGAGACCCAGTACTTC.

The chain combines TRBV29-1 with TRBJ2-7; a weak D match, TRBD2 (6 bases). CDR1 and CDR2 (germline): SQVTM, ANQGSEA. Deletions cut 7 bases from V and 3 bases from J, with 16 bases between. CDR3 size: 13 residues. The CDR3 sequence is CSAGGEGGYEQYF. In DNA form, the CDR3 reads TGCAGCGCTGGTGGCGAGGGAGGCTACGAGCAGTACTTC.

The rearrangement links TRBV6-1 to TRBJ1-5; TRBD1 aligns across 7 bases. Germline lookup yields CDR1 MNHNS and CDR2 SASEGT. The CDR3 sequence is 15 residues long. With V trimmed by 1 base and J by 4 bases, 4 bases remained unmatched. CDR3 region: CASSEVAGGNQPQHF. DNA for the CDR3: TGTGCCAGCAGTGAAGTGGCAGGGGGAAATCAGCCCCAGCATTTT.

The CDR3 loop reads CASSPTGKGEQYF. The CDR3 region has the DNA TGTGCCAGCAGCCCGACAGGGAAAGGCGAGCAGTACTTC. The V and J genes are TRBV6-5 and TRBJ2-7; TRBD1 matches at 7 bases. V lost 6 bases to trimming and J lost 6 bases; unmatched junction nucleotides: 8. Germline assignment: CDR1 MNHEY and CDR2 SVGAGI. This CDR3 has 13 amino acids.

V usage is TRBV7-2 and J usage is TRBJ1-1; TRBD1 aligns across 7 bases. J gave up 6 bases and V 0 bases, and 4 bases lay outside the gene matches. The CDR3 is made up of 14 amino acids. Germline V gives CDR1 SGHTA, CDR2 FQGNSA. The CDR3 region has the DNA TGTGCCAGCAGCTTAGCAAGGACAGGCCCTGAAGCTTTCTTT. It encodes CASSLARTGPEAFF.

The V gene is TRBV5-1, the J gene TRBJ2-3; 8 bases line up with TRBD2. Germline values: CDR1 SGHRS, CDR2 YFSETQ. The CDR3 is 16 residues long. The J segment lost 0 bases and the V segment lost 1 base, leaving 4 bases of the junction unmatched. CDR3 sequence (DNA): TGCGCCAGCAGCTTGTTTAGCGGGGTTAGCACAGATACGCAGTATTTT. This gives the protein CASSLFSGVSTDTQYF. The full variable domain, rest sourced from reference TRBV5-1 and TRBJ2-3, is KAGVTQTPRYLIKTRGQQVTLSCSPISGHRSVSWYQQTPGQGLQFLFEYFSETQRNKGNFPGRFSGRQFSNSRSEMNVSTLELGDSALYLCASSLFSGVSTDTQYFGPGTRLTVL.

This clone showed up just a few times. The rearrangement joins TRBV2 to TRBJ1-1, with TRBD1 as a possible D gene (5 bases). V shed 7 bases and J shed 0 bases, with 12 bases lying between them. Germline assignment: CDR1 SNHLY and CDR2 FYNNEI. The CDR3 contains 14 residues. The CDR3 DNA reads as TGTGCCAGCATTCGGACATACATGAACACTGAAGCTTTCTTT. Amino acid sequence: CASIRTYMNTEAFF.

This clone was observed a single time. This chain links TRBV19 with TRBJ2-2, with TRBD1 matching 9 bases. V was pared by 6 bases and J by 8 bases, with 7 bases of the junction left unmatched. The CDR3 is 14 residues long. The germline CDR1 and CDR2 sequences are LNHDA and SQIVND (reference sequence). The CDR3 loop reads CASRLQGASGELFF. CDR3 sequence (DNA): TGTGCCAGTAGGTTACAGGGGGCTTCGGGGGAGCTGTTTTTT. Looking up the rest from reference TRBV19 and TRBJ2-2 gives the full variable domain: DGGITQSPKYLFRKEGQNVTLSCEQNLNHDAMYWYRQDPGQGLRLIYYSQIVNDFQKGDIAEGYSVSREKKESFPLTVTSAQKNPTAFYLCASRLQGASGELFFGEGSRLTVL.

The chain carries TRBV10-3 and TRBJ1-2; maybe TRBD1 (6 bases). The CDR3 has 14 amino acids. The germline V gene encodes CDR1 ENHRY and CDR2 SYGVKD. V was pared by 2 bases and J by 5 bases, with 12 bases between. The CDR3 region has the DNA TGTGCCATCAGTGAGAATATAGGGGGTTATGGCTACACCTTC. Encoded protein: CAISENIGGYGYTF.

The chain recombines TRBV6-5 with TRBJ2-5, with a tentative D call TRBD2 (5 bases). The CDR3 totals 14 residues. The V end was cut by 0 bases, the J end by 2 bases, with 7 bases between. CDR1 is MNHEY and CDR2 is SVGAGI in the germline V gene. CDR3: CASSYSREQETQYF. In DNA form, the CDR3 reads TGTGCCAGCAGTTACTCTAGGGAGCAAGAGACCCAGTACTTC.

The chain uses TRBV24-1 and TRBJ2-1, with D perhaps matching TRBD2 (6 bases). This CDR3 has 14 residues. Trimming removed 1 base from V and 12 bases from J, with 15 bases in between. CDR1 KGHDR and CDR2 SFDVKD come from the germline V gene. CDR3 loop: CATSDLRGPRGQFF. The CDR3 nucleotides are TGTGCCACCAGTGATTTAAGGGGTCCGCGGGGGCAGTTCTTC.

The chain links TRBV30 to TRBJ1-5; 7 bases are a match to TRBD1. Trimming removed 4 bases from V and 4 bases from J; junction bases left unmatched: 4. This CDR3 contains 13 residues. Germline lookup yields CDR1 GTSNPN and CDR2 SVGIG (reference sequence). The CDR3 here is CAWTGQTNQPQHF. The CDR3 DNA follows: TGTGCCTGGACGGGACAGACAAATCAGCCCCAGCATTTT.

The CDR3 bases are TGTGCCAGCACCAAAGCAGAGACCCAGTACTTC. Translated: CASTKAETQYF. The chain combines TRBV7-2 with TRBJ2-5; D is undetermined. Looked up from germline, CDR1 is SGHTA and CDR2 is FQGNSA. The length of the CDR3 is 11 residues. V dropped 7 bases and J dropped 4 bases, with 7 bases sitting between them.

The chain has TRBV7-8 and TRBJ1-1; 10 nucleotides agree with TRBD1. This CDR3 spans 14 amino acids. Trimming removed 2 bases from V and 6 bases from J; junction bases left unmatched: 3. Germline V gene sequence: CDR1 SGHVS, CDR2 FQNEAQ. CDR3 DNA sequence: TGTGCCAGCAGCTTACCGGACAGGGGGGCTGAAGCTTTCTTT. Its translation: CASSLPDRGAEAFF.

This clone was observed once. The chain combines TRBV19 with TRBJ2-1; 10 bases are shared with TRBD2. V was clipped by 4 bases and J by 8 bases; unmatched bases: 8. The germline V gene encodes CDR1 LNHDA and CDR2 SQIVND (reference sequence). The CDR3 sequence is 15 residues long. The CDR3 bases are TGTGCCAGTAGTACTAGCGGGAGAACTTGGGATGAGCAGTTCTTC. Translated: CASSTSGRTWDEQFF. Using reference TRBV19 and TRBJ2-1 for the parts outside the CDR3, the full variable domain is DGGITQSPKYLFRKEGQNVTLSCEQNLNHDAMYWYRQDPGQGLRLIYYSQIVNDFQKGDIAEGYSVSREKKESFPLTVTSAQKNPTAFYLCASSTSGRTWDEQFFGPGTRLTVL.

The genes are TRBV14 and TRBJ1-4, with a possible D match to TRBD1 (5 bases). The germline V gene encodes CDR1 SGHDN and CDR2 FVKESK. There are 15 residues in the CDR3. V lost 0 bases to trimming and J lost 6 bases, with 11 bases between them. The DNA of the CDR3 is TGTGCCAGCAGCCAAGATCCAGGGATTGATGAAAAACTGTTTTTT. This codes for CASSQDPGIDEKLFF.

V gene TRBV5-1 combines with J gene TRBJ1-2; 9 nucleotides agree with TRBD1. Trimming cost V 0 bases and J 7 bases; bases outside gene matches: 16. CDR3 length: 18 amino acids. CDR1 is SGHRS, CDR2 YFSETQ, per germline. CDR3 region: CASSLGGDRVRILSGYTF. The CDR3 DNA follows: TGCGCCAGCAGCTTGGGTGGGGACAGGGTGCGGATCCTATCTGGCTACACCTTC.

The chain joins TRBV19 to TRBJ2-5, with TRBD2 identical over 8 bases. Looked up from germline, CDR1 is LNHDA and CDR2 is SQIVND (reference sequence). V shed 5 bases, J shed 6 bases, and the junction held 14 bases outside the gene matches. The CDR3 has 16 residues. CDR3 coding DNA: TGTGCCAGTAGTCCCCGAGGAGCGGGGGTGGAAAAGACCCAGTACTTC. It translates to CASSPRGAGVEKTQYF.

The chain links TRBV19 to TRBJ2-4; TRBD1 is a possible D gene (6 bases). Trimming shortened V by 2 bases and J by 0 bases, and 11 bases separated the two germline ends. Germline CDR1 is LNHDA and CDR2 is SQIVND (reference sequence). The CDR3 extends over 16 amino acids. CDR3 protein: CASSIPGRGAKNIQYF. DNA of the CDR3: TGTGCCAGTAGTATACCAGGCAGGGGAGCCAAAAACATTCAGTACTTC.

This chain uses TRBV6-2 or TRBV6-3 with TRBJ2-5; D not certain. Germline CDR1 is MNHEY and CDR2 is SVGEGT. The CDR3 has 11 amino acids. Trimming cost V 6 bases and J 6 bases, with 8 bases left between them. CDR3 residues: CASSVTKTQYF. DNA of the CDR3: TGTGCCAGCAGCGTTACTAAGACCCAGTACTTC.

The CDR3 is CASSLGVSYEQYF. In DNA, the CDR3 is TGTGCCAGCAGTTTGGGAGTTTCCTACGAGCAGTACTTC. This sequence joins TRBV12-3 or TRBV12-4 and TRBJ2-7, with a possible D match to TRBD2 (5 bases). The CDR3 is 13 residues long. V was clipped by 3 bases and J by 1 base, with 7 bases between them.

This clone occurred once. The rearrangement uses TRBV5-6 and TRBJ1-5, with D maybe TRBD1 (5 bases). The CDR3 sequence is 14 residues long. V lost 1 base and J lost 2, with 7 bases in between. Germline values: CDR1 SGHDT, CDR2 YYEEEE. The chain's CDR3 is CASSLWGGNQPQHF. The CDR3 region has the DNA TGTGCCAGCAGCTTGTGGGGGGGCAATCAGCCCCAGCATTTT.

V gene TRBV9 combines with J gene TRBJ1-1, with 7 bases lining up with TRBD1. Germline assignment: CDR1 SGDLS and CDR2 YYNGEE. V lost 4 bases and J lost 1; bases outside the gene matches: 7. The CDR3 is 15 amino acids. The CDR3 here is CASSRAGGTNTEAFF. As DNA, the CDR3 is TGTGCCAGCAGCCGGGCAGGGGGGACGAACACTGAAGCTTTCTTT.